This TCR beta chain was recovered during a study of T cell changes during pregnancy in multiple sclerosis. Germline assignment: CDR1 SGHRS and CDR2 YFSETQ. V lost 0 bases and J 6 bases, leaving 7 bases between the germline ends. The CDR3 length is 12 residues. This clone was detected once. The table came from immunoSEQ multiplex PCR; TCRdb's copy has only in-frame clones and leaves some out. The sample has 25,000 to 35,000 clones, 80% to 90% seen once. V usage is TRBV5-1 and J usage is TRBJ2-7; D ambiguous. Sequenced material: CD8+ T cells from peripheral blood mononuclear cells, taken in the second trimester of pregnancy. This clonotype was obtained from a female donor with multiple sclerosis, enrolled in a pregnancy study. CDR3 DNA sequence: TGCGCCAGCAGCTTGGAACCGGGCGAGCAGTACTTC. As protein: CASSLEPGEQYF.